A selection of T cell receptor beta chains follows, all from one sample in a study of blood T cell repertoires in COVID-19. Produced via immunoSEQ multiplex PCR; TCRdb's table is partial and in-frame only. This sample has fewer than 85,000 clones; under 80% occur once, and the top ten carry around 30%. Material for sequencing was peripheral blood. The receptors come from a woman older than 75 with active or convalescent COVID-19. Both conserved end residues are part of each CDR3. D genes are given only for firm matches. Rows may omit the clone size; those that give it use once, few, many or a size class.

size: -
V: TRBV18
D: -
J: TRBJ1-4
DNA: TGTGCCAGCTCACAGGGGGCAACTAATGAAAAACTGTTTTTT
CDR3: CASSQGATNEKLFF

size: -
V: TRBV28
D: -
J: TRBJ1-2
DNA: TGTGCCAGCAGTCGGCTAGATGGCTACACCTTC
CDR3: CASSRLDGYTF

size: -
V: TRBV27
D: -
J: TRBJ1-4
DNA: TGTGCCAGCAGCCCCAGCGGGGAGAGGAGTGAAAAACTGTTTTTT
CDR3: CASSPSGERSEKLFF

size: -
V: TRBV5-4
D: -
J: TRBJ2-1
DNA: TGTGCCAGCAGCTTTAAGGACAGCTACAATGAGCAGTTCTTC
CDR3: CASSFKDSYNEQFF

size: -
V: TRBV19
D: -
J: TRBJ2-1
DNA: TGTGCCAGTAGTAGGCCGGGGTTCAATGAGCAGTTCTTC
CDR3: CASSRPGFNEQFF

size: -
V: TRBV4-1
D: -
J: TRBJ2-1
DNA: TGCGCCAGCAGCCAAGATGGGCTAGAGGGTGATGAGCAGTTCTTC
CDR3: CASSQDGLEGDEQFF

size: -
V: TRBV5-4
D: TRBD2
J: TRBJ2-2
DNA: TGTGCCAGCAGCTTTCGGGGGGGCACCGGGGAGCTGTTTTTT
CDR3: CASSFRGGTGELFF

size: -
V: TRBV6-6
D: TRBD1
J: TRBJ2-7
DNA: TGTGCCAGCAGCTACCGGGACAGGGGGTACGAGCAGTACTTC
CDR3: CASSYRDRGYEQYF

size: once
V: TRBV7-7
D: -
J: TRBJ2-5
DNA: TGTGCTAGCAGCCCTCTAAGCGCGACCCAAGAGACCCAGTACTTC
CDR3: CASSPLSATQETQYF

size: -
V: TRBV2
D: -
J: TRBJ1-4
DNA: TGTGCCAGCAGTGCCAGGGGATACGTGGGTGAAACTAATGAAAAACTGTTTTTT
CDR3: CASSARGYVGETNEKLFF

size: -
V: TRBV3-1/TRBV3-2
D: -
J: TRBJ2-4
DNA: TGTGCCAGCAGCCTAGCTGGGGGCGCGGTAGCCAAAAACATTCAGTACTTC
CDR3: CASSLAGGAVAKNIQYF

size: -
V: TRBV5-4
D: -
J: TRBJ2-3
DNA: TGTGCCAGCAGCCCAGAACGCACAGATACGCAGTATTTT
CDR3: CASSPERTDTQYF

size: -
V: TRBV12-1
D: -
J: TRBJ1-1
DNA: TGTGCCAGCAGCTTTAAGAGGGCTGAAGCTTTCTTT
CDR3: CASSFKRAEAFF

size: -
V: TRBV7-9
D: TRBD2
J: TRBJ2-1
DNA: TGTGCCAGCAGCTTAGCGGGACTAGCAGTAACTGATGAGCAGTTCTTC
CDR3: CASSLAGLAVTDEQFF

size: -
V: TRBV5-1
D: TRBD1
J: TRBJ1-5
DNA: TGCGCCAGCAGCTTGGGGGGGACAGAACATCAGCCCCAGCATTTT
CDR3: CASSLGGTEHQPQHF

size: -
V: TRBV2
D: -
J: TRBJ1-4
DNA: TGTGCCAGCAGTGGAGCAGGGCGGGGGGAAAGTGAAAAACTGTTTTTT
CDR3: CASSGAGRGESEKLFF

size: -
V: TRBV11-2
D: -
J: TRBJ1-1
DNA: TGTGCCAGCAGCTTAAGGGGCCTTAACACTGAAGCTTTCTTT
CDR3: CASSLRGLNTEAFF

size: -
V: TRBV2
D: -
J: TRBJ2-2
DNA: TGTGCCAGCAAAGAGGGCGGGCCCACCGGGGAGCTGTTTTTT
CDR3: CASKEGGPTGELFF

size: many
V: TRBV30
D: -
J: TRBJ1-6
DNA: TGTGCCTGGAGTGTGACTCAAATTTCACCCCTCCACTTT
CDR3: CAWSVTQISPLHF

size: -
V: TRBV15
D: -
J: TRBJ1-2
DNA: TGTGCCACCTCGAAGCAGGGAGGAACATATGGCTACACCTTC
CDR3: CATSKQGGTYGYTF

size: -
V: TRBV30
D: TRBD2
J: TRBJ2-1
DNA: TGTGCCTGGAGTGCCATAGCGGGGGGAGGGGGTGAGCAGTTCTTC
CDR3: CAWSAIAGGGGEQFF

size: -
V: TRBV5-4
D: TRBD2
J: TRBJ2-1
DNA: TGTGCCAGCAGCCCACTAGCGGGGGGTCGGGATGAGCAGTTCTTC
CDR3: CASSPLAGGRDEQFF

size: few
V: TRBV20-1
D: -
J: TRBJ2-5
DNA: TGCAGCGCCGGGGAGTGGGAGACCCAGTACTTC
CDR3: CSAGEWETQYF

size: -
V: TRBV7-2
D: -
J: TRBJ2-5
DNA: TGTGCCAGCAGCTTAGCGGGGCGAGAGACCCAGTACTTC
CDR3: CASSLAGRETQYF

size: -
V: TRBV7-8
D: TRBD1
J: TRBJ1-2
DNA: TGTGCCAGCAGCCGTGAAAATGGACAGGCCAACTATGGCTACACCTTC
CDR3: CASSRENGQANYGYTF

size: -
V: TRBV6-2/TRBV6-3
D: TRBD2
J: TRBJ2-7
DNA: TGTGCCAGCAGTCCCTTGGTAGCGGGGGGCCGCTACGAGCAGTACTTC
CDR3: CASSPLVAGGRYEQYF

size: -
V: TRBV9
D: -
J: TRBJ1-6
DNA: TGTGCCAGCAGCGTATTTCAGGGTTCCTCACCCCTCCACTTT
CDR3: CASSVFQGSSPLHF

size: -
V: TRBV7-2
D: TRBD1
J: TRBJ1-1
DNA: TGTGCCAGCAGCTTAGAAAGGGGGCGCGACACTGAAGCTTTCTTT
CDR3: CASSLERGRDTEAFF

size: -
V: TRBV10-2
D: TRBD2
J: TRBJ2-5
DNA: TGCGCCAGCAGGGCGATAGCGGGGGGCAGAGAGACCCAGTACTTC
CDR3: CASRAIAGGRETQYF

size: few
V: TRBV6-2/TRBV6-3
D: -
J: TRBJ1-5
DNA: TGTGCCAGCAGTGTGGACATTTATCAGCCCCAGCATTTT
CDR3: CASSVDIYQPQHF

size: -
V: TRBV10-3
D: -
J: TRBJ2-1
DNA: TGTGCCATCAGTGCGACAGAGTACAATGAGCAGTTCTTC
CDR3: CAISATEYNEQFF

size: -
V: TRBV19
D: TRBD1
J: TRBJ1-5
DNA: TGTGCCAGTAGAGGACAGGGGGCTGGCCAGCCCCAGCATTTT
CDR3: CASRGQGAGQPQHF

size: -
V: TRBV11-2
D: -
J: TRBJ1-1
DNA: TGTGCCAGCAGACTAGGGGGGGGACCTGAAGCTTTCTTT
CDR3: CASRLGGGPEAFF

size: -
V: TRBV7-2
D: -
J: TRBJ1-6
DNA: TGTGCCAGCAGCCGGGACACCTACAATTCACCCCTCCACTTT
CDR3: CASSRDTYNSPLHF

size: -
V: TRBV7-9
D: -
J: TRBJ2-3
DNA: TGTGCCAGCACCAGCGGACAGTACACAGATACGCAGTATTTT
CDR3: CASTSGQYTDTQYF

size: -
V: TRBV5-1
D: TRBD2
J: TRBJ2-1
DNA: TGCGCCAGCAGCTTAGAAGGACTAGCGGGGGGCTCTAATGAGCAGTTCTTC
CDR3: CASSLEGLAGGSNEQFF

size: -
V: TRBV28
D: -
J: TRBJ1-3
DNA: TGTGCCAGCAGTTTCTCGGGGAACACCATATATTTT
CDR3: CASSFSGNTIYF

size: -
V: TRBV3-1/TRBV3-2
D: -
J: TRBJ1-2
DNA: TGTGCCAGCAGCCAACGTAGCTATGGCTACACCTTC
CDR3: CASSQRSYGYTF

size: -
V: TRBV6-4
D: TRBD2
J: TRBJ2-3
DNA: TGTGCCAGCAGTGACTCGAGCGGGGGGGCAGATACGCAGTATTTT
CDR3: CASSDSSGGADTQYF

size: few
V: TRBV28
D: TRBD1
J: TRBJ1-2
DNA: TGTGCCAGCAGCCCGACAGGGGGTAACTATGGCTACACCTTC
CDR3: CASSPTGGNYGYTF